This is a list of T cell receptor beta chains from one sample in a study of graft-versus-host responses after intestinal transplantation. Assay used: immunoSEQ multiplex PCR; TCRdb lists only in-frame clones, some missing. The top ten clones hold around 0.83% of a sample with under 100,000 clones, about four fifths of them seen once. The antigens of these receptors remain unknown. This specimen was unstimulated CD4+ T cells sorted from spleen or lymph node cells, taken before intestinal transplant. These TCRs come from a human donor who received an intestinal transplant. Both conserved end residues are part of each CDR3. Fields, in order: D gene, V gene, clone size, J gene, CDR3 protein, CDR3 DNA. D genes are given only for firm matches. Only some rows state a clone size, as once, few, many or a class for expanded clones.

d_call: -
v_call: TRBV6-5
clone_size: few
j_call: TRBJ1-6
cdr3_aa: CASRAGIGYNSPLHF
cdr3_nt: TGTGCCAGCAGGGCAGGGATCGGATATAATTCACCCCTCCACTTT

d_call: TRBD1
v_call: TRBV6-4
clone_size: few
j_call: TRBJ1-1
cdr3_aa: CASRNRQGGALNTEAFF
cdr3_nt: TGTGCCAGCAGAAATCGACAGGGTGGGGCCCTGAACACTGAAGCTTTCTTT

d_call: -
v_call: TRBV19
clone_size: -
j_call: TRBJ2-7
cdr3_aa: CASSTQGSYEQYF
cdr3_nt: TGTGCCAGTAGTACCCAGGGTTCCTACGAGCAGTACTTC

d_call: -
v_call: TRBV29-1
clone_size: -
j_call: TRBJ1-1
cdr3_aa: CSVEGPRVNTEAFF
cdr3_nt: TGCAGCGTTGAAGGGCCGAGGGTGAACACTGAAGCTTTCTTT

d_call: TRBD2
v_call: TRBV7-9
clone_size: -
j_call: TRBJ2-3
cdr3_aa: CASSFTSGTDTQYF
cdr3_nt: TGTGCCAGCAGCTTTACTAGCGGCACAGATACGCAGTATTTT

d_call: -
v_call: TRBV30
clone_size: -
j_call: TRBJ1-1
cdr3_aa: CAWSSWGATLEAFF
cdr3_nt: TGTGCCTGGAGTTCGTGGGGCGCGACCCTTGAAGCTTTCTTT

d_call: -
v_call: TRBV9
clone_size: -
j_call: TRBJ2-5
cdr3_aa: CASSVPPKGGTQYF
cdr3_nt: TGTGCCAGCAGCGTACCCCCAAAAGGGGGGACCCAGTACTTC

d_call: TRBD1
v_call: TRBV5-1
clone_size: -
j_call: TRBJ2-5
cdr3_aa: CASSVTGRYQETQYF
cdr3_nt: TGCGCCAGCAGCGTGACAGGGCGGTACCAAGAGACCCAGTACTTC

d_call: -
v_call: TRBV7-9
clone_size: -
j_call: TRBJ1-2
cdr3_aa: CASSLLAGGYTF
cdr3_nt: TGTGCCAGCAGCTTATTGGCAGGTGGCTACACCTTC

d_call: -
v_call: TRBV15
clone_size: -
j_call: TRBJ1-2
cdr3_aa: CATSRARVQDNYGYTF
cdr3_nt: TGTGCCACCAGCAGAGCGAGGGTTCAAGATAACTATGGCTACACCTTC

d_call: -
v_call: TRBV7-2
clone_size: -
j_call: TRBJ2-1
cdr3_aa: CASSLGLSGYNEQFF
cdr3_nt: TGTGCCAGCAGCTTAGGCCTGAGCGGTTACAATGAGCAGTTCTTC

d_call: -
v_call: TRBV7-3
clone_size: once
j_call: TRBJ1-6
cdr3_aa: CASSLLHNSPLHF
cdr3_nt: TGTGCCAGCAGCTTACTACATAATTCACCCCTCCACTTT

d_call: -
v_call: TRBV5-6
clone_size: few
j_call: TRBJ1-2
cdr3_aa: CASSLAGEYDGYTF
cdr3_nt: TGTGCCAGCAGTTTGGCAGGGGAGTATGATGGCTACACCTTC

d_call: -
v_call: TRBV5-1
clone_size: once
j_call: TRBJ2-4
cdr3_aa: CASSLDPGLAKNIQYF
cdr3_nt: TGCGCCAGCAGCTTGGACCCGGGACTCGCCAAAAACATTCAGTACTTC

d_call: -
v_call: TRBV5-1
clone_size: -
j_call: TRBJ2-5
cdr3_aa: CASSLSAGGETQYF
cdr3_nt: TGCGCCAGCAGCTTGTCCGCGGGCGGAGAGACCCAGTACTTC

d_call: -
v_call: TRBV28
clone_size: -
j_call: TRBJ2-3
cdr3_aa: CASSFGRRHTQYF
cdr3_nt: TGTGCCAGCAGTTTCGGAAGGAGGCATACGCAGTATTTT

d_call: TRBD2
v_call: TRBV6-4
clone_size: once
j_call: TRBJ2-1
cdr3_aa: CASSRLAGAGEQFF
cdr3_nt: TGTGCCAGCAGTAGACTAGCGGGGGCCGGTGAGCAGTTCTTC

d_call: -
v_call: TRBV9
clone_size: -
j_call: TRBJ2-7
cdr3_aa: CASSEQGTDATYEQYF
cdr3_nt: TGTGCCAGCAGTGAGCAGGGGACGGACGCGACCTACGAGCAGTACTTC

d_call: -
v_call: TRBV28
clone_size: few
j_call: TRBJ2-2
cdr3_aa: CASSSPGYVGELFF
cdr3_nt: TGTGCCAGCAGTTCACCAGGGTACGTCGGGGAGCTGTTTTTT

d_call: -
v_call: TRBV18
clone_size: -
j_call: TRBJ1-5
cdr3_aa: CASSQDSLNQPQHF
cdr3_nt: TGTGCCAGCTCTCAGGACAGTTTAAATCAGCCCCAGCATTTT

d_call: TRBD2
v_call: TRBV7-2
clone_size: -
j_call: TRBJ2-2
cdr3_aa: CASSFSGGTGELFF
cdr3_nt: TGTGCCAGCAGCTTTAGCGGGGGGACCGGGGAGCTGTTTTTT

d_call: TRBD1
v_call: TRBV6-1
clone_size: -
j_call: TRBJ1-5
cdr3_aa: CASGTGGGNQPQHF
cdr3_nt: TGTGCCAGCGGGACAGGGGGCGGAAATCAGCCCCAGCATTTT

d_call: TRBD1
v_call: TRBV5-4
clone_size: -
j_call: TRBJ2-7
cdr3_aa: CASSPDRGYEQYF
cdr3_nt: TGTGCCAGCAGCCCTGACAGGGGCTACGAGCAGTACTTC

d_call: -
v_call: TRBV5-1
clone_size: -
j_call: TRBJ2-7
cdr3_aa: CASSHGDNSLYEQYF
cdr3_nt: TGCGCCAGCAGCCACGGGGATAACAGCTTGTACGAGCAGTACTTC

d_call: -
v_call: TRBV4-1
clone_size: -
j_call: TRBJ2-2
cdr3_aa: CASSRRDSNTGELFF
cdr3_nt: TGCGCCAGCAGCCGCCGGGACTCGAACACCGGGGAGCTGTTTTTT

d_call: -
v_call: TRBV2
clone_size: few
j_call: TRBJ1-3
cdr3_aa: CASSDRGDGNTIYF
cdr3_nt: TGTGCCAGCAGTGACCGGGGGGATGGAAACACCATATATTTT

d_call: -
v_call: TRBV28
clone_size: -
j_call: TRBJ1-1
cdr3_aa: CASRPPDRNTEAFF
cdr3_nt: TGTGCCAGCAGGCCACCGGACAGGAACACTGAAGCTTTCTTT

d_call: -
v_call: TRBV30
clone_size: -
j_call: TRBJ1-1
cdr3_aa: CAWSLDRGTEAFF
cdr3_nt: TGTGCCTGGAGTCTGGACCGGGGGACTGAAGCTTTCTTT

d_call: TRBD2
v_call: TRBV2
clone_size: -
j_call: TRBJ2-1
cdr3_aa: CASATSGWNEQFF
cdr3_nt: TGTGCCAGCGCCACTAGCGGTTGGAATGAGCAGTTCTTC

d_call: -
v_call: TRBV4-1
clone_size: -
j_call: TRBJ1-3
cdr3_aa: CASSQSLGNTIYF
cdr3_nt: TGCGCCAGCAGCCAATCTCTAGGAAACACCATATATTTT

d_call: TRBD2
v_call: TRBV4-2
clone_size: -
j_call: TRBJ2-1
cdr3_aa: CASSQLAGISYNEQFF
cdr3_nt: TGTGCCAGCAGCCAACTAGCGGGGATCTCCTACAATGAGCAGTTCTTC

d_call: TRBD1
v_call: TRBV5-1
clone_size: -
j_call: TRBJ1-1
cdr3_aa: CASSDGTAKGVTEAFF
cdr3_nt: TGCGCCAGCAGCGACGGGACAGCAAAGGGGGTCACTGAAGCTTTCTTT

d_call: TRBD2
v_call: TRBV10-3
clone_size: -
j_call: TRBJ2-7
cdr3_aa: CAIGRGGEDEQYF
cdr3_nt: TGTGCCATCGGACGGGGAGGGGAGGACGAGCAGTACTTC

d_call: TRBD2
v_call: TRBV18
clone_size: -
j_call: TRBJ2-5
cdr3_aa: CASSQQGLAPETQYF
cdr3_nt: TGTGCCAGCTCACAACAGGGACTAGCACCAGAGACCCAGTACTTC